Below, 22 T cell receptor beta chains from the same sample are listed, as sequenced in a study of metastatic and nonmetastatic thyroid tumors. TCRdb reassembled clones from the PCR reads with MiXCR. The repertoire holds about 49,000 clones, with approximately 20% as singletons. Thyroid surgery had not been preceded by any treatment in any patient. Specimen: blood. All receptors derive from a female donor with papillary thyroid cancer or a benign thyroid nodule (not recorded which). Some clones in this sample may be carry-over from other donors' samples.

This clone was seen repeatedly, ten times or more. The chain has TRBV5-1 and TRBJ2-2, with a possible D match to TRBD1 (6 bases). CDR1 and CDR2 (germline): SGHRS, YFSETQ. The V gene lost 0 bases and the J gene lost 3 bases, with 9 bases spanning the gap. The CDR3 is 15 amino acids. CDR3 nucleotides: TGCGCCAGCAGCTTGGCACAGGGATACACCGGGGAGCTGTTTTTT. Encoded protein: CASSLAQGYTGELFF.

This clone was detected many times. This chain uses TRBV3-1 with TRBJ1-1; a weak D match, TRBD1 (6 bases). Germline CDR1 and CDR2: LGHDT and YNNKEL (reference sequence). The CDR3 contains 14 residues. With 6 bases removed from V and 1 base from J, the gap between germline ends came to 12 bases. CDR3 sequence reads: CASRSTGRNTEAFF. The CDR3 DNA reads as TGTGCCAGCAGGTCGACAGGCCGGAACACTGAAGCTTTCTTT. Based on the CDR3 plus reference TRBV3-1 and TRBJ1-1, the full variable domain is DTAVSQTPKYLVTQMGNDKSIKCEQNLGHDTMYWYKQDSKKFLKIMFSYNNKELIINETVPNRFSPKSPDKAHLNLHINSLELGDSAVYFCASRSTGRNTEAFFGQGTRLTVV.

This clone was seen ten or more times. The rearrangement links TRBV4-2 to TRBJ2-7; no definite D call. V lost 0 bases to trimming and J lost 2 bases, with 11 bases between them. The CDR3 is made up of 15 amino acids. Looked up from germline, CDR1 is LGHNA and CDR2 is YNFKEQ. This CDR3 is CASSQETATAYEQYF. The DNA of the CDR3 is TGTGCCAGCAGCCAAGAGACTGCGACTGCCTACGAGCAGTACTTC.

This clone has at least ten counts. The chain combines TRBV28 with TRBJ1-1; 8 bases are shared with TRBD1. The CDR3 has 15 amino acids. V trimming: 5 bases; J trimming: 5 bases; junction bases outside the gene matches: 10. Looked up from germline, CDR1 is MDHEN and CDR2 is SYDVKM. As DNA, the CDR3 is TGTGCCAGCAGTCCCACAGGACAGGGTGAAACTGAAGCTTTCTTT. Its protein is CASSPTGQGETEAFF.

This clone was observed a few times. At one end, the junction sequence differs from germline, possibly due to a read error. V gene TRBV6-6 combines with J gene TRBJ2-1; no clear D gene. Per germline, CDR1 MNHNY and CDR2 SVGAGI (reference sequence). CDR3 length: 14 amino acids. The DNA of the CDR3 is TGTGCCAGCAGTTACTCTAGCTCTTACAATGAGCAGCTCTTC. Its translation is CASSYSSSYNEQLF.

This clone was counted many times. V and J are TRBV7-3 and TRBJ1-6, with D hard to call. This CDR3 has 14 residues. V lost 2 bases and J lost 7, with 9 bases in between. Germline CDR1 is SGHTA and CDR2 is FQGTGA. For the CDR3, the DNA is TGTGCCAGCAGCTTATACAGTGGAAATTCACCCCTCCACTTT. Translation gives CASSLYSGNSPLHF. Full variable domain (outside the CDR3, taken from reference TRBV7-3 and TRBJ1-6): GAGVSQTPSNKVTEKGKYVELRCDPISGHTALYWYRQSLGQGPEFLIYFQGTGAADDSGLPNDRFFAVRPEGSVSTLKIQRTERGDSAVYLCASSLYSGNSPLHFGNGTRLTVT.

In its sample, this clone was seen many times. The CDR3 coding sequence is TGCAGTGAATCGACAGGGGGCGGTCTTGAAGCTTTCTTT. As protein: CSESTGGGLEAFF. The chain recombines TRBV20-1 with TRBJ1-1, with 10 bases aligning to TRBD1. The CDR3 is 13 amino acids. Trimming cost V 7 bases and J 7 bases; bases outside gene matches: 9. Germline CDR1 and CDR2: DFQATT and SNEGSKA (reference sequence).

The table lists this clone with a few counts. The rearrangement joins TRBV6-1 to TRBJ2-3, with D possibly being TRBD1 (5 bases). Germline CDR1 MNHNS, CDR2 SASEGT. The CDR3 spans 15 residues. V was cut by 6 bases and J by 0 bases, with 13 bases left in between. The CDR3 nucleotides are TGTGCCAGCAGGCCTGGACAATCTAGCACAGATACGCAGTATTTT. Translating gives CASRPGQSSTDTQYF.

Many counts were recorded for this clone. CDR3 region: CAIEGAGNTIYF. CDR3 DNA sequence: TGTGCCATCGAGGGTGCTGGAAACACCATATATTTT. The chain has TRBV2 and TRBJ1-3; no reliable D call. Germline values: CDR1 SNHLY, CDR2 FYNNEI. This CDR3 is 12 amino acids long. Trimming took 10 bases from V and 2 from J, leaving 9 bases between them. Combining the CDR3 with reference TRBV2 and TRBJ1-3 gives the whole variable domain EPEVTQTPSHQVTQMGQEVILRCVPISNHLYFYWYRQILGQKVEFLVSFYNNEISEKSEIFDDQFSVERPDGSNFTLKIRSTKLEDSAMYFCAIEGAGNTIYFGEGSWLTVV.

With regard to this clone: This may stem from a read error, because a much larger clone lies one nucleotide away. V is TRBV7-2 and J is TRBJ2-3; no firm D call. The V and J ends lost 8 bases and 3 bases respectively, with 9 bases between them. Germline-derived CDR1 and CDR2 are SGHTA and FQGNSA. The CDR3 totals 12 residues. CDR3 sequence reads: CASRSVTDTQYF. The CDR3 region has the DNA TGTGCCAGCCGGTCGGTGACAGATACGCAGTATTTT.

The rearrangement uses TRBV7-6 and TRBJ2-7; D is uncertain. The V end lost 5 bases, the J end lost 0 bases, and 11 bases lay between the germline ends. From germline, CDR1 is SGHVS and CDR2 FNYEAQ. This CDR3 region has 14 residues. The CDR3 is CASSPTSPSYEQYF. CDR3 bases: TGTGCCAGCAGCCCGACTTCCCCCTCCTACGAGCAGTACTTC. The entire variable domain, with the rest obtained from reference TRBV7-6 and TRBJ2-7, is as follows: GAGVSQSPRYKVTKRGQDVALRCDPISGHVSLYWYRQALGQGPEFLTYFNYEAQQDKSGLPNDRFSAERPEGSISTLTIQRTEQRDSAMYRCASSPTSPSYEQYFGPGTRLTVT.

This clone was detected many times. V and J are TRBV19 and TRBJ1-2; D gene uncertain. The CDR3 totals 13 residues. Trimming pared 7 bases from V and 5 bases from J, leaving 14 bases between. Germline-derived CDR1 and CDR2 are LNHDA and SQIVND (reference sequence). The CDR3 nucleotides are TGTGCCAGTACCCCCCCCGGGCAGTATGGCTACACCTTC. This gives the protein CASTPPGQYGYTF.

As concerns this clone: The missing conserved phenylalanine or tryptophan at the end of this CDR3 makes a read error likely. The V call is TRBV28, the J call TRBJ2-7; D is perhaps TRBD2 (6 bases). Looked up from germline, CDR1 is MDHEN and CDR2 is SYDVKM. V shed 6 bases and J shed 6 bases, with 12 bases lying between them. The CDR3 is 12 amino acids. The CDR3 sequence is CASRCLEGEQYL. CDR3 sequence (DNA): TGTGCCAGCAGGTGCTTGGAGGGCGAGCAGTACTTG.

This clone was picked up many times. J is TRBJ2-2 and V is TRBV10-2; the D is unclear. This CDR3 comprises 13 residues. V was shortened by 4 bases and J by 6 bases, with 9 bases between the two germline ends. Germline V lookup: CDR1 WSHSY, CDR2 SAAADI. CDR3 coding DNA: TGCGCCAGCAGTGGAAGCTACGCCGGGGAGCTGTTTTTT. The encoded protein is CASSGSYAGELFF.

This clone was counted at least ten times. In nucleotides, the CDR3 is TGCAGTGCTCGGACAGGGGGTGTATACGAGCAGTACTTC. Protein sequence: CSARTGGVYEQYF. The gene calls are TRBV20-1 and TRBJ2-7; TRBD1 matches at 10 bases. After removal of 5 bases from V and 4 bases from J, the junction contained 5 bases not matched to a gene. Germline CDR1 DFQATT, CDR2 SNEGSKA (reference sequence). The CDR3 is made up of 13 amino acids.

The gene calls are TRBV20-1 and TRBJ2-3, with TRBD2 matching over 8 bases. The V gene end was trimmed by 1 base and the J gene end by 4 bases; junction bases not matched to a gene: 7. The CDR3 has 15 amino acids. Germline values: CDR1 DFQATT, CDR2 SNEGSKA (reference sequence). CDR3 region: CSARVLAEISDTQYF. The CDR3 nucleotides read TGCAGTGCTAGAGTACTAGCGGAAATCTCAGATACGCAGTATTTT.

With respect to this clone: A read error is likely, as this CDR3 ends without the conserved phenylalanine or tryptophan. This chain joins TRBV30 and TRBJ1-3, with D perhaps matching TRBD1 (5 bases). CDR3 length: 14 residues. V lost 0 bases to trimming and J lost 1 base, with 7 bases between them. Germline assignment: CDR1 GTSNPN and CDR2 SVGIG (reference sequence). The CDR3 DNA reads TGTGCCTGGAGTGTGGGGGGGTCTGGAAACACCATATATTTA. Translation: CAWSVGGSGNTIYL.

This clone has at least ten counts. This chain links TRBV6-4 with TRBJ2-1, with 11 bases lining up with TRBD1. The V segment lost 9 bases and the J segment 12 bases; nucleotides outside the gene matches: 13. This CDR3 contains 14 residues. Germline CDR1 reads MRHNA; CDR2 reads SNTAGT. CDR3 loop: CARPGQGGTGGQFF. CDR3 bases: TGTGCCAGACCGGGACAGGGGGGAACAGGGGGGCAGTTCTTC.

Ten or more counts support this clone. The chain is built from TRBV19 and TRBJ2-7; D is uncertain. The CDR3 is made up of 16 amino acids. V was pared by 3 bases and J by 0 bases, with 15 bases between. Germline V gene sequence: CDR1 LNHDA, CDR2 SQIVND (reference sequence). The CDR3 bases are TGTGCCAGTAGTATGCAAGGGCCTGTCCCCTCCTACGAGCAGTACTTC. It specifies CASSMQGPVPSYEQYF.

As concerns this clone: An end of the junction does not agree with germline; a read error may underlie this. The CDR3 sequence: CAGRPGADTQYF. CDR3 sequence (DNA): TGTGCCGGCAGACCAGGGGCAGATACGCAGTATTTT. The chain recombines TRBV27 with TRBJ2-3; D possibly corresponds to TRBD1 (6 bases). The germline V gene encodes CDR1 MNHEY and CDR2 SMNVEV (reference sequence). The CDR3 is made up of 12 amino acids.

This clone was seen many times. V usage is TRBV28 and J usage is TRBJ1-4; D perhaps matches TRBD1 (5 bases). V gave up 10 bases and J gave up 3 bases, with 15 bases separating them. CDR1 and CDR2 from the germline V gene are MDHEN and SYDVKM. The CDR3 is 14 amino acids. The CDR3 is CATGTHDSNEKLFF. CDR3 in DNA: TGTGCCACCGGGACTCACGATTCTAATGAAAAACTGTTTTTT.

This clone appeared many times. The V and J genes are TRBV30 and TRBJ2-5; 12 bases fit TRBD1. V shed 5 bases, J shed 5 bases, and the junction held 3 bases outside the gene matches. The CDR3 totals 13 residues. Germline CDR1 GTSNPN, CDR2 SVGIG (reference sequence). In DNA form, the CDR3 reads TGTGCCTGGGGGACAGGGGGCCGTGAGACCCAGTACTTC. Its translation is CAWGTGGRETQYF.